The TCR beta chain under discussion was sequenced for a study of shared clonotypes between healthy human individuals. Across the whole study: Those who served as donors were a couple of women and three men between the ages of 18 and 49. Whole-study findings and limits: Clonotypes shared by all four donors outscored non-shared clonotypes in generation probability. Naive subsets usually exceeded memory subsets in estimated richness. A few donors shared approximately 5% of their naive CD4 clonotypes.

This CDR3 is 14 amino acids long. The germline gives CDR1 LNHDA, CDR2 SQIVND (reference sequence). The V gene lost 7 bases and the J gene lost 6 bases, with 16 bases spanning the gap. For this clone: No antigen is known for it.

TCRdb's table, derived via immunoSEQ multiplex PCR, lists solely in-frame clones and lacks some. The table has around 320,000 clones, about nine tenths seen once. Sequences were obtained from memory CD8+ T cells sorted from blood. The sample's subset: CD45RO+ cells pooled with CCR7-negative TemRA cells. This TCR was sampled from a man aged 18 to 30 in good health. This chain links TRBV19 with TRBJ2-1; D might be TRBD2 (5 bases). As DNA, the CDR3 is TGTGCCAGTAACGGAGGTTTAGAACGCAATGAGCAGTTCTTC. Translation gives CASNGGLERNEQFF. Drawing the rest from reference TRBV19 and TRBJ2-1, the complete variable domain is DGGITQSPKYLFRKEGQNVTLSCEQNLNHDAMYWYRQDPGQGLRLIYYSQIVNDFQKGDIAEGYSVSREKKESFPLTVTSAQKNPTAFYLCASNGGLERNEQFFGPGTRLTVL.